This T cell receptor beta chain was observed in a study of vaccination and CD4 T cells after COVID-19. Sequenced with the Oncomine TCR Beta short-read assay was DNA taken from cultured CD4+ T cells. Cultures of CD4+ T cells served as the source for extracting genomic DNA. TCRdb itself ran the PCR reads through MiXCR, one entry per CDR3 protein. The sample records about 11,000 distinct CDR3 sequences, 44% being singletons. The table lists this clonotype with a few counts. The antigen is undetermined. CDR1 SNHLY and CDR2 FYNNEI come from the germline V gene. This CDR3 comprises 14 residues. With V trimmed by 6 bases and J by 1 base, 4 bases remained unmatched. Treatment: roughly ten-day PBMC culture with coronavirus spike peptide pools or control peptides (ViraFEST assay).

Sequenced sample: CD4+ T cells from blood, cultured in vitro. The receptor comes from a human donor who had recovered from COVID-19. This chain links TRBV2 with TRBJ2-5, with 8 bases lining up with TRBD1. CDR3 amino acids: CASSAGQAQETQYF. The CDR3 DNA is TGTGCCAGCAGCGCGGGACAGGCCCAAGAGACCCAGTACTTC.